This TCR beta chain was recovered during a study of T cell changes during pregnancy in multiple sclerosis. Sequenced by immunoSEQ multiplex PCR; TCRdb stores in-frame clones only, minus some. The data show 50,000 to 70,000 clones, with about 92% seen just once and around 1.7% held by the top ten. From germline, CDR1 is LNHDA and CDR2 SQIVND (reference sequence). V lost 8 bases, J lost 2 bases, and 5 bases stayed unmatched. CDR3 size: 14 residues. The rearrangement links TRBV19 to TRBJ2-3; 9 bases align to TRBD1. This receptor was identified in a female donor with multiple sclerosis, enrolled in a pregnancy study. The sequenced sample was peripheral blood, obtained after pregnancy. The CDR3 is CASVGTGFTDTQYF. The CDR3 DNA sequence: TGTGCCAGTGTTGGGACAGGGTTCACAGATACGCAGTATTTT. Looking up the rest from reference TRBV19 and TRBJ2-3 gives the full variable domain: DGGITQSPKYLFRKEGQNVTLSCEQNLNHDAMYWYRQDPGQGLRLIYYSQIVNDFQKGDIAEGYSVSREKKESFPLTVTSAQKNPTAFYLCASVGTGFTDTQYFGPGTRLTVL.